Reported below is one T cell receptor (beta chain). The antigen remains unidentified. The study ran its PCR with 60 Vbeta and 13 Jbeta primers. Some clones are missing from TCRdb's copy, which holds only in-frame ones; the method was immunoSEQ multiplex PCR. This sample yields about 140,000 clones, of which roughly four fifths are seen a single time; 8.1% belongs to the top ten. This record belongs to a study of cytomegalovirus exposure and HLA in healthy donors. Whole-study findings and limits: V- and J-gene trimming of TCR beta was linked (in a later analysis) to a missense DCLRE1C variant. Reports indicate that TCR beta sequences accurately predicted the HLA-A and HLA-B alleles of most subjects. According to an earlier analysis, most TCR beta V segments yielded productive rearrangements about 90% or about 30% of the time. Immune exposure was documented only through CMV serostatus.

The CDR3 loop spans 14 amino acids. Germline V gene lookup returns CDR1 SGHDT and CDR2 YYEEEE. The V end lost 2 bases, the J end lost 2 bases, and 10 bases lay between the germline ends. The gene calls are TRBV5-6 and TRBJ1-2; perhaps TRBD1 as D (6 bases). The sequencing input was PBMCs. The receptor comes from a woman aged 45-65 years in good health and CMV-seropositive. CDR3 region: CASSFGGQNYGYTF. The CDR3 DNA sequence: TGTGCCAGCAGCTTTGGCGGACAGAACTATGGCTACACCTTC.